This TCR beta chain derives from a study of shared clonotypes between healthy human individuals. Note on this clone: Its antigen is not known.

The J segment lost 3 bases and the V segment lost 4 bases, leaving 12 bases of the junction unmatched. Germline V gene data show CDR1 as LNHNV and CDR2 as YYDKDF (reference sequence). CDR3 length: 16 residues. The data were produced by immunoSEQ multiplex PCR, yet TCRdb's version contains in-frame clones alone and is incomplete. The sample consists of almost 750,000 clones, around 70% of them appearing once. Whole-study results and caveats: Shared clonotypes: roughly 4.5% naive CD4, approximately 3.4% naive CD8, about 2.4% memory CD4, about 0.4% memory CD8.

The rearrangement uses TRBV15 and TRBJ2-7; the match to TRBD1 covers 7 bases. This clonotype was sampled from a woman younger than 45 in good health. Sequencing was done on a sample of memory CD4+ T cells sorted from blood. The subset denotes: CD45RA-negative fraction. This CDR3 reads CATSTSMGTAFYEQYF. DNA for the CDR3: TGTGCCACCAGCACCTCGATGGGGACAGCCTTCTACGAGCAGTACTTC.